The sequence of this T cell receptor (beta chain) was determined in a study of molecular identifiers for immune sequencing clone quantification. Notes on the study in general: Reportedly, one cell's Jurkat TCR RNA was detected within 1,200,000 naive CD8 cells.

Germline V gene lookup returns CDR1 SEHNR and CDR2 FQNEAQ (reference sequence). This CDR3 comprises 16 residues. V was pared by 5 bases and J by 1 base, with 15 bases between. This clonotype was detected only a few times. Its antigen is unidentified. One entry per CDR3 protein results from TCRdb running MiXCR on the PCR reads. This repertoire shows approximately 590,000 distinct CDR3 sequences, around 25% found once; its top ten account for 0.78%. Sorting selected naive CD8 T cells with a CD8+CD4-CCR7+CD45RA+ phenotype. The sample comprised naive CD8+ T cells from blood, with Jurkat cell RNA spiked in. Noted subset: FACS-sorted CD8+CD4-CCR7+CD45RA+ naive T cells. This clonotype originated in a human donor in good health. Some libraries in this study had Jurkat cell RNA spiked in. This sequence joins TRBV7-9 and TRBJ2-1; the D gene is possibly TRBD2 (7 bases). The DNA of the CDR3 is TGTGCCAGCAGCGCATCGGGGGGCGCTTCCTACAATGAGCAGTTCTTC. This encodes CASSASGGASYNEQFF.